Ten or more counts support the clone carrying this TCR beta chain. This specimen comes from a study of T-cell reconstitution after alpha-beta-depleted transplantation in children. The V gene's germline CDR1 is SGHRS and CDR2 YFSETQ. The germline V and J ends were trimmed by 3 bases and 2 bases, with 5 bases remaining between them. This CDR3 spans 12 amino acids. Using unique molecular identifiers, the investigators prepared the TCRbeta library. MiXCR, run by TCRdb on the PCR reads, gives a single entry per CDR3 protein. The sample holds a few hundred thousand distinct CDR3 sequences, about 8.8% seen once.

The sequence was obtained from a human donor who donated a stem cell graft to a child with SCID. This chain connects TRBV5-1 to TRBJ1-1; D is unclear. The sequencing here drew on PBMCs from the stem cell graft donor, taken from the stem cell graft. CDR3 protein: CASSWGNTEAFF. The CDR3 DNA sequence: TGCGCCAGCAGCTGGGGAAACACTGAAGCTTTCTTT. Full variable domain (outside the CDR3, taken from reference TRBV5-1 and TRBJ1-1): KAGVTQTPRYLIKTRGQQVTLSCSPISGHRSVSWYQQTPGQGLQFLFEYFSETQRNKGNFPGRFSGRQFSNSRSEMNVSTLELGDSALYLCASSWGNTEAFFGQGTRLTVV.